The clone carrying this T cell receptor beta chain was seen repeatedly, ten times or more. In the study's own analysis: Scientists estimated how many nucleated cells there were by amplifying reference gene primers. The data were produced by immunoSEQ multiplex PCR, yet TCRdb's version contains in-frame clones alone and is incomplete. V and J calls and clone size follow that table, whereas D and trimming were derived from the DNA. Of a few hundred thousand clones in the sample, 85% to 90% are singletons; the top ten hold around 3%. Germline CDR1 is SGHRS and CDR2 is YFSETQ. Trimming took off 4 bases at V and 10 bases at J, with 21 bases between the two ends. The length of the CDR3 is 16 residues. The record originates from a study of blood T cell repertoires in COVID-19. The overall study: Samples taken during acute and convalescent COVID-19 were collected in the United States, Italy and Spain. Nucleic acid was either cDNA or gDNA, and it came from T cells, B-cell-depleted T cells, or PBMCs.

The gene calls are TRBV5-1 and TRBJ1-6; perhaps TRBD1 as D (6 bases). This TCR was sampled from a man in his 60s with acute or convalescent COVID-19. The sample was peripheral blood. The CDR3 loop is CASSPRGGAAGSPLHF. In DNA, the CDR3 is TGCGCCAGCAGCCCCCGTGGGGGGGCAGCGGGGTCACCCCTCCACTTT. Complete variable domain (other parts from reference TRBV5-1 and TRBJ1-6): KAGVTQTPRYLIKTRGQQVTLSCSPISGHRSVSWYQQTPGQGLQFLFEYFSETQRNKGNFPGRFSGRQFSNSRSEMNVSTLELGDSALYLCASSPRGGAAGSPLHFGNGTRLTVT.